These T cell receptor beta chains were read from a single sample in a study of shared clonotypes between healthy human individuals. Libraries were prepared by immunoSEQ multiplex PCR; TCRdb keeps only in-frame clonotypes and omits some of them. The data show around 180,000 clones, 90% to 95% seen once. The sequenced sample consisted of naive CD4+ T cells sorted from blood. The receptor set was obtained from a woman aged 25 to 39 in good health. The conserved cysteine and the conserved F or W are not part of the CDR3 here.

j_call v_call cdr3_aa
TRBJ2-3 TRBV7-7 ASSSIPSKQADTQY
TRBJ2-3 TRBV28 ASSGTSGVTDTQY
TRBJ2-7 TRBV25-1 ALGDFNEQY
TRBJ2-7 TRBV28 ASSFVGTYEQY
TRBJ2-7 TRBV7-9 ASSLDRGTVEQY
TRBJ2-7 TRBV21-1 ASSKGTGGTYEQY
TRBJ2-7 TRBV5-8 ASSPGTAAAYEQY
TRBJ2-7 TRBV5-5 ASSSGPSGY
TRBJ1-5 TRBV19 ASSSTEYSNQPQH
TRBJ1-4 TRBV28 ASSRAGARNEKLF
TRBJ2-7 TRBV23-1 ASSRHNRDEQY
TRBJ1-4 TRBV6-6 ASSSRDTNEKLF
TRBJ1-1 TRBV28 ASSLWRLRGTEAF
TRBJ1-2 TRBV28 ASYFSGYT
TRBJ2-7 TRBV5-1 ASSLVVSPYEQY
NA TRBV18 ASSPRRTSGINEQY